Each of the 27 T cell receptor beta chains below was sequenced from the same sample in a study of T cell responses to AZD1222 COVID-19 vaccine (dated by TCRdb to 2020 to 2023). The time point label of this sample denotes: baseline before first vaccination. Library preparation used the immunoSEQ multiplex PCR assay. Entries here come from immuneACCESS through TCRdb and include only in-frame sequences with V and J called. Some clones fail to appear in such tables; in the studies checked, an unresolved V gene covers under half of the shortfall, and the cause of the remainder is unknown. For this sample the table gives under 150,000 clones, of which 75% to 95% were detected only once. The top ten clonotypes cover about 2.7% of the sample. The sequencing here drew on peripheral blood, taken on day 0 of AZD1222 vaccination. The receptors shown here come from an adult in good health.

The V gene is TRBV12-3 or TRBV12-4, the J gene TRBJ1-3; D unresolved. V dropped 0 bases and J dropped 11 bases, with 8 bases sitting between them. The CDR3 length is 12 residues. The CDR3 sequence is CASSLALGAIYF. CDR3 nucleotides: TGTGCCAGCAGTTTAGCGCTGGGCGCCATATATTTT.

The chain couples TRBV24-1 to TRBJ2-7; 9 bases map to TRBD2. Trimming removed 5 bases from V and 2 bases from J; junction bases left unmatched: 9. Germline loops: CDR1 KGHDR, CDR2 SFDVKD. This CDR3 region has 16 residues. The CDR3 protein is CATSAFSREGPYEQYF. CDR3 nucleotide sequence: TGTGCCACCAGTGCCTTTTCGCGGGAGGGCCCCTACGAGCAGTACTTC.

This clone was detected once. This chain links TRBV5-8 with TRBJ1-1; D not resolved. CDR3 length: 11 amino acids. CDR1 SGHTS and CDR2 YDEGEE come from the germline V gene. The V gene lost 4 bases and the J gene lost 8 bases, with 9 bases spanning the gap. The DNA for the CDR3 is TGTGCCAGCAGCCGACGGGCCGAAGCTTTCTTT. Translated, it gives CASSRRAEAFF.

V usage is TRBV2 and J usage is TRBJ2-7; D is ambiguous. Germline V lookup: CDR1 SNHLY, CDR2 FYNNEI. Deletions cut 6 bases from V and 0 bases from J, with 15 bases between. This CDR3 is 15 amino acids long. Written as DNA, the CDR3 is TGTGCCAGCAGGCCATACGCTAGTTACTCCTACGAGCAGTACTTC. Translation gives CASRPYASYSYEQYF. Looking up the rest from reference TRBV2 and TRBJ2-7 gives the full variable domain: EPEVTQTPSHQVTQMGQEVILRCVPISNHLYFYWYRQILGQKVEFLVSFYNNEISEKSEIFDDQFSVERPDGSNFTLKIRSTKLEDSAMYFCASRPYASYSYEQYFGPGTRLTVT.

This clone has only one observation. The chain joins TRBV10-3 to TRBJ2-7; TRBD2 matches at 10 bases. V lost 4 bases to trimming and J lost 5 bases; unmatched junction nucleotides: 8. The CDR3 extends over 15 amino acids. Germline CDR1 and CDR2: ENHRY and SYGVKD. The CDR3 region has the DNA TGTGCCATCAGTGGGAGGCTAGCGGGAGTCGACGAGCAGTACTTC. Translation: CAISGRLAGVDEQYF.

CDR3 coding DNA: TGCGCCAGCAGTTCCCTCGGGACAGGGGCTAATGAGCAGTTCTTC. Protein: CASSSLGTGANEQFF. V gene TRBV5-1 combines with J gene TRBJ2-1; 10 nucleotides line up with TRBD1. CDR3 length: 15 amino acids. With 5 bases clipped from V and 7 bases from J, the junction kept 9 bases outside the gene matches. From germline, CDR1 is SGHRS and CDR2 YFSETQ. Combining the CDR3 with reference TRBV5-1 and TRBJ2-1 gives the whole variable domain KAGVTQTPRYLIKTRGQQVTLSCSPISGHRSVSWYQQTPGQGLQFLFEYFSETQRNKGNFPGRFSGRQFSNSRSEMNVSTLELGDSALYLCASSSLGTGANEQFFGPGTRLTVL.

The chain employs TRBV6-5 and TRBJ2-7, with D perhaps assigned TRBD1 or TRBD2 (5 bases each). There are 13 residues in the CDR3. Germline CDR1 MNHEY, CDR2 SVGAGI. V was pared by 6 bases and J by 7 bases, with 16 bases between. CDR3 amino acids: CASSRGTWSEQYF. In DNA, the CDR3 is TGTGCCAGCAGCCGAGGGACGTGGTCAGAGCAGTACTTC.

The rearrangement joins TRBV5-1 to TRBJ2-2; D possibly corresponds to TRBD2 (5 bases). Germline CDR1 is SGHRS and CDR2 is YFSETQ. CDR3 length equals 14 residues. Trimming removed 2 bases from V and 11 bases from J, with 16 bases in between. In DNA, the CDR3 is TGCGCCAGCAGCTTTCTACCGGACGGGATAGAGCTGTTTTTT. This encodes CASSFLPDGIELFF.

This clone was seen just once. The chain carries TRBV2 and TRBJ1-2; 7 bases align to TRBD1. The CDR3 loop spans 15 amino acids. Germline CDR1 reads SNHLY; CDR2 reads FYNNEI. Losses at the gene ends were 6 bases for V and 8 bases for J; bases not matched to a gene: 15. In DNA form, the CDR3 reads TGTGCCAGCAGCCGAAACCCTACAGGGGTCGGGGGCTACACCTTC. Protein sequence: CASSRNPTGVGGYTF.

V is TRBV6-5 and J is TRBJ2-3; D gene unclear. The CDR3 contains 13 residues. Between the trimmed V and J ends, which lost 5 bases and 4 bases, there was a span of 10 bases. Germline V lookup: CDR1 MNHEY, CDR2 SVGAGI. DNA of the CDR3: TGTGCCAGCAGTCCCTTGGGTTCAGATACGCAGTATTTT. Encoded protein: CASSPLGSDTQYF.

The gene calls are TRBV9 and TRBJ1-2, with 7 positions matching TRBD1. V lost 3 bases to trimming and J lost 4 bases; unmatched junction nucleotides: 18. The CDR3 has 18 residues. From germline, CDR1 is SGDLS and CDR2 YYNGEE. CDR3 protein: CASSAVQGLTRLLYGYTF. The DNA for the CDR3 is TGTGCCAGCAGCGCCGTACAGGGGCTCACCCGTCTCCTCTATGGCTACACCTTC.

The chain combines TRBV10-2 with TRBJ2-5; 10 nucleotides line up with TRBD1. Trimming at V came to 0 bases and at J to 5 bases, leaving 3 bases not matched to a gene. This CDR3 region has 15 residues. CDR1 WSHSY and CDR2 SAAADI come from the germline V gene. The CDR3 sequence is CASSESLGQGETQYF. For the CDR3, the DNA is TGCGCCAGCAGTGAGTCATTGGGACAGGGGGAGACCCAGTACTTC.

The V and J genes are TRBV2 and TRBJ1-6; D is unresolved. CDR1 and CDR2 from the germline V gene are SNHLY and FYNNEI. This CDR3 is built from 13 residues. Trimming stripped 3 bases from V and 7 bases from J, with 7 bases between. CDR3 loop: CASSDRRNSPLHF. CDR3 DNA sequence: TGTGCCAGCAGTGACAGGAGGAATTCACCCCTCCACTTT. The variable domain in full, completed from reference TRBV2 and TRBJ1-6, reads EPEVTQTPSHQVTQMGQEVILRCVPISNHLYFYWYRQILGQKVEFLVSFYNNEISEKSEIFDDQFSVERPDGSNFTLKIRSTKLEDSAMYFCASSDRRNSPLHFGNGTRLTVT.

CDR3 DNA sequence: TGTGCCAGCAGCCAACAGCGCAGAGCGTACAATGAGCAGTTCTTC. Translating gives CASSQQRRAYNEQFF. The rearrangement links TRBV3-1 (or the pseudogene TRBV3-2) to TRBJ2-1; D is ambiguous. The germline V gene encodes CDR1 LGHDT and CDR2 YNNKEL (reference sequence). V gave up 2 bases and J gave up 4 bases, with 12 bases separating them. The CDR3 has 15 residues.

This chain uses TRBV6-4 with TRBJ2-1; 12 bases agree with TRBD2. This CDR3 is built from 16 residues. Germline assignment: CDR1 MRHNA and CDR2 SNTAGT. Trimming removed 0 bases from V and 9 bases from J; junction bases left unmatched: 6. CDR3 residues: CASSDSMTSGSGEQFF. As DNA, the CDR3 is TGTGCCAGCAGTGACTCGATGACTAGCGGGAGCGGTGAGCAGTTCTTC.

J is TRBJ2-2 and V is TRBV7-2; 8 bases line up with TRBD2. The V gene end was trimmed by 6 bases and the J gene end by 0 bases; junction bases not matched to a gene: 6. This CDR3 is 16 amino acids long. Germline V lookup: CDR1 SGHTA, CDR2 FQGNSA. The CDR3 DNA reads TGTGCCAGCAGTTTTCTAGCGGGTACGAACACCGGGGAGCTGTTTTTT. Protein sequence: CASSFLAGTNTGELFF.

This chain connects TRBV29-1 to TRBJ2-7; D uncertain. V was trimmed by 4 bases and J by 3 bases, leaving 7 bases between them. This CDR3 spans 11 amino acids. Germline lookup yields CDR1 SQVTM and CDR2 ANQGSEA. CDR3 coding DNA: TGCAGCGTTGCTTCGGGCTACGAGCAGTACTTC. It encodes CSVASGYEQYF.

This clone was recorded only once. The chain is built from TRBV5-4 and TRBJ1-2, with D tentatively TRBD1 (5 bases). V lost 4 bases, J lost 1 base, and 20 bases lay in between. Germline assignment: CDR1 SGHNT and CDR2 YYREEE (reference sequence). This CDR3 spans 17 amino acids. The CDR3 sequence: CASSLSQGLTNNYGYTF. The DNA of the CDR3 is TGTGCCAGCAGCCTCAGTCAGGGACTGACTAATAACTATGGCTACACCTTC.

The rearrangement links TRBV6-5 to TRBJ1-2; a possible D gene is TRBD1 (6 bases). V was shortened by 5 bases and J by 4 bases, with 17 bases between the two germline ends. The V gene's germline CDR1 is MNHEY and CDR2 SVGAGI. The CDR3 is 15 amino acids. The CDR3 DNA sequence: TGTGCCAGCAGTCTTGGGACACCCCCCACCTATGGCTACACCTTC. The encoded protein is CASSLGTPPTYGYTF.

CDR3 DNA sequence: TGCGCCAGCAGCTCCACGATCTCTGGGGCCAACGTCCTGACTTTC. It translates to CASSSTISGANVLTF. The chain joins TRBV5-1 to TRBJ2-6; no clear D. The length of the CDR3 is 15 residues. V was clipped by 3 bases and J by 0 bases, with 7 bases between them. CDR1 is SGHRS and CDR2 is YFSETQ in the germline V gene.

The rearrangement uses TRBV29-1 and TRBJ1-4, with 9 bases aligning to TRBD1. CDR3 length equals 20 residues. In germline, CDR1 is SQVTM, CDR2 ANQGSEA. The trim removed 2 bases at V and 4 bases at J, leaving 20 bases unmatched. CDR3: CSVELGIWSGQGLDNEKLFF. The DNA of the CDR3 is TGCAGCGTTGAATTGGGGATCTGGTCGGGACAGGGTTTAGATAATGAAAAACTGTTTTTT. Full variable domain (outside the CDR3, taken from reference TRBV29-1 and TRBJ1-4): SAVISQKPSRDICQRGTSLTIQCQVDSQVTMMFWYRQQPGQSLTLIATANQGSEATYESGFVIDKFPISRPNLTFSTLTVSNMSPEDSSIYLCSVELGIWSGQGLDNEKLFFGSGTQLSVL.

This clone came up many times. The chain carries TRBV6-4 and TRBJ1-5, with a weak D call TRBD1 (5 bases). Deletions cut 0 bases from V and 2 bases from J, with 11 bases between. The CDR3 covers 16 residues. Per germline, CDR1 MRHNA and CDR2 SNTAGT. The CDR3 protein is CASSDSAGSGNQPQHF. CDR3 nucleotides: TGTGCCAGCAGTGACTCCGCAGGGAGCGGCAATCAGCCCCAGCATTTT.

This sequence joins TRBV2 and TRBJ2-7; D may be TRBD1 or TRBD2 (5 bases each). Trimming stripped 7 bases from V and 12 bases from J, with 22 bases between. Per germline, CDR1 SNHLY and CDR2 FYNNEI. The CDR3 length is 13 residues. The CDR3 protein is CASTYSGASIPYF. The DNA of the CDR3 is TGTGCCAGCACCTATTCCGGGGCCTCTATTCCGTACTTC. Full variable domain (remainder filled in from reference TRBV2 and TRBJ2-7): EPEVTQTPSHQVTQMGQEVILRCVPISNHLYFYWYRQILGQKVEFLVSFYNNEISEKSEIFDDQFSVERPDGSNFTLKIRSTKLEDSAMYFCASTYSGASIPYFGPGTRLTVT.

The CDR3 loop is CASSQRKFGETENEQFF. The CDR3 region has the DNA TGCGCCAGCAGTCAAAGAAAGTTCGGAGAGACGGAAAATGAGCAGTTCTTC. The V and J genes are TRBV23-1 and TRBJ2-1; D remains ambiguous. TRBV23-1 is filed as an ORF, its function uncertain. Trimming pared 2 bases from V and 7 bases from J, leaving 21 bases between. CDR3 length: 17 residues.

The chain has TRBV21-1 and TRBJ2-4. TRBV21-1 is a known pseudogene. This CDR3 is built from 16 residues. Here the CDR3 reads CASSKVRLPGGNIQYF. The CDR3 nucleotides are TGTGCCAGCAGCAAAGTCAGGCTTCCTGGGGGAAACATTCAGTACTTC.

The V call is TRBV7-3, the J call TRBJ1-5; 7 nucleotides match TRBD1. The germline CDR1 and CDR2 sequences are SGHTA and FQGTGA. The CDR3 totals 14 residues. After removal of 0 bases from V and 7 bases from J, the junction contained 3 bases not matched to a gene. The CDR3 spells CASSLTGRGQPQHF. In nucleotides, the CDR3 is TGTGCCAGCAGCTTAACGGGCAGGGGGCAGCCCCAGCATTTT.

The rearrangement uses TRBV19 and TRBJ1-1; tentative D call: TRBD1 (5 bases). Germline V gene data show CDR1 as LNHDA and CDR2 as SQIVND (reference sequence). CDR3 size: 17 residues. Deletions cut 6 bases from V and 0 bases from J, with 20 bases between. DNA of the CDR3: TGTGCCAGTAGGTATGGCCGTTGGGAGGGGTTGAACACTGAAGCTTTCTTT. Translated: CASRYGRWEGLNTEAFF.